This TCR beta chain is from a study of control samples from healthy donors and cancer patients (dated by TCRdb to the early 2020s). To prepare the library, the immunoSEQ multiplex PCR assay was applied. This is the immuneACCESS table as TCRdb keeps it, with only in-frame sequences that have V and J called. A part of the clones is gone; compared with another copy, unresolved V genes explain less than half, and the rest is unexplained. The sample profile shows about 140,000 clones; roughly 89% of them were found once. The ten largest clonotypes hold over 6% of the sample. Notes on this clone: There is no known antigen for this receptor. Per-nucleotide qualities are absent, and no much larger clonotype sits a single base away.

Trimming costs V 0 bases and J 9 bases, and their ends lie 11 bases apart. The CDR1 and CDR2 encoded by the germline V gene (reference sequence) are MNHNY and SVGAGI. There are 13 amino acids in the CDR3, from cysteine to phenylalanine inclusive. The only DNA kept is the CDR3, 39 bases in frame from the first base. The TCR was taken from a man younger than 35 in good health. The receptor chain draws on TRBV6-6 and TRBJ1-2; TRBD1 is a weak D gene call, 5 bases matching. Sequences were obtained from blood. The CDR3 sequence is CASSYSPTDRYTF. The bases read TGTGCCAGCAGTTACTCCCCGACAGATCGCTACACCTTC.